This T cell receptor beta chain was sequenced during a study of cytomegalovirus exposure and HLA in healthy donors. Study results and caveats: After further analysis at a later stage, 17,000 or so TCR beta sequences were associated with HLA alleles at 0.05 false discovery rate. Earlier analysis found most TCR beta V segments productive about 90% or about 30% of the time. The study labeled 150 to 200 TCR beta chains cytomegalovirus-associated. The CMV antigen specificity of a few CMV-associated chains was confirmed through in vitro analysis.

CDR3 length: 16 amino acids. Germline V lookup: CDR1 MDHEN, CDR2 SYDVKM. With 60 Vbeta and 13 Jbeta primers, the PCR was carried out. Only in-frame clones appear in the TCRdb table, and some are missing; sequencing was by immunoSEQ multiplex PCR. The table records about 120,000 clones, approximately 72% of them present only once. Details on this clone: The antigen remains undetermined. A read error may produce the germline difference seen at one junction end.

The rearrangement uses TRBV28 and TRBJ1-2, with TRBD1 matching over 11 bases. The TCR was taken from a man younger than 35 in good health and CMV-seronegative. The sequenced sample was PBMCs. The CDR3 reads CASSFPSGQGAYGYPF. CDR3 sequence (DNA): TGTGCCAGCAGTTTTCCGTCTGGACAGGGGGCCTATGGCTACCCCTTC.